The next 13 T cell receptor beta chains were all read from a single sample in a study of blood T cells in healthy people across ages. Primers used in a second PCR of about 6 to 11 cycles were a sample-barcoded 5' primer and a J-beta primer mix. MiXCR, run by TCRdb on the 5' RACE reads, gives a single entry per CDR3 protein. The sample comprises fewer than 2,000,000 distinct CDR3 sequences, roughly 30% of which are singletons, and about 11% rests with the top ten. Sequences were obtained from blood. These receptors all come from a woman aged 25 to 45 in good health.

V gene TRBV4-2 combines with J gene TRBJ2-1, with 7 bases lining up with TRBD1. From germline, CDR1 is LGHNA and CDR2 YNFKEQ. The CDR3 is 16 residues long. J gave up 4 bases and V 5 bases, and 11 bases lay outside the gene matches. CDR3 amino acids: CASSSEVRGRYNEQFF. Written as DNA, the CDR3 is TGTGCCAGCAGCTCAGAGGTCAGGGGGAGATACAATGAGCAGTTCTTC.

This clonotype was seen a handful of times. The genes are TRBV2 and TRBJ1-5; D may be TRBD1 (5 bases). Germline lookup yields CDR1 SNHLY and CDR2 FYNNEI. V lost 2 bases, J lost 1 base, and 12 bases lay in between. There are 16 residues in the CDR3. DNA for the CDR3: TGTGCCAGCAGTGAATTGACAGATACAAGCAATCAGCCCCAGCATTTT. This codes for CASSELTDTSNQPQHF.

This clonotype was picked up a small number of times. The chain has TRBV6-1 and TRBJ2-7, with unresolved D. Trimming cost V 0 bases and J 1 base, with 13 bases left between them. CDR3 length equals 16 residues. Germline assignment: CDR1 MNHNS and CDR2 SASEGT. The CDR3 spells CASSEAGYGNSYEQYF. CDR3 DNA sequence: TGTGCCAGCAGTGAAGCGGGATATGGCAATTCCTACGAGCAGTACTTC.

This clonotype was seen a single time. One base away lies a much larger clone, so this may be a sequencing read error. The chain carries TRBV9 and TRBJ1-1; the D gene is possibly TRBD1 (6 bases). The germline CDR1 and CDR2 sequences are SGDLS and YYNGEE. This CDR3 contains 16 residues. Trimming left V 4 bases short and J 4 bases short, with 20 bases between. This CDR3 is CASSPAKGHWSTEAFF. CDR3 nucleotides: TGTGCCAGCAGCCCAGCAAAGGGACACTGGAGCACTGAAGCTTTCTTT.

This clonotype turned up a few times. For the CDR3, the DNA is TGTGCCAGCGCCCTTGGAAATTATATGAACACTGAAGCTTTCTTT. This gives the protein CASALGNYMNTEAFF. The chain has TRBV2 and TRBJ1-1; no clear D gene. Trimming removed 8 bases at V and 0 bases at J, with 16 bases between. Germline values: CDR1 SNHLY, CDR2 FYNNEI. This CDR3 is 15 amino acids long.

This clonotype was seen ten or more times. The V call is TRBV27, the J call TRBJ2-7, with 9 bases matching TRBD2. Germline V gene sequence: CDR1 MNHEY, CDR2 SMNVEV (reference sequence). The trim removed 5 bases at V and 2 bases at J, leaving 4 bases unmatched. The CDR3 runs 14 residues. This CDR3 is CASSPGLAPYEQYF. The CDR3 coding sequence is TGTGCCAGCAGTCCGGGACTAGCCCCCTACGAGCAGTACTTC.

CDR3 region: CASSLVGILKMNTEAFF. CDR3 sequence (DNA): TGTGCCAGCAGCTTAGTAGGGATCTTAAAGATGAACACTGAAGCTTTCTTT. The chain uses TRBV7-8 and TRBJ1-1; D gene unclear. This CDR3 spans 17 amino acids. Per the germline V gene, CDR1 is SGHVS and CDR2 is FQNEAQ. With 1 base removed from V and 0 bases from J, the gap between germline ends came to 15 bases.

This clonotype was seen ten or more times. The chain couples TRBV4-1 to TRBJ2-7; either TRBD1 or TRBD2 may supply D (5 bases each). Germline loops: CDR1 MGHRA, CDR2 YSYEKL. V lost 4 bases and J lost 5, with 18 bases in between. The CDR3 consists of 15 residues. The DNA of the CDR3 is TGCGCCAGCAGCCGGGGCTGGGACGATCGGAACGAGCAGTACTTC. Translation gives CASSRGWDDRNEQYF.

The rearrangement links TRBV5-1 to TRBJ2-4, with 7 bases that match TRBD1. The CDR3 is 20 residues long. CDR1 is SGHRS and CDR2 is YFSETQ in the germline V gene. Trimming took 4 bases from V and 3 from J; bases not matched to a gene: 22. Here the CDR3 reads CASSRRLTGMSGVGKNIQYF. The CDR3 region has the DNA TGCGCCAGCAGCCGTCGGCTGACAGGGATGAGCGGAGTAGGCAAAAACATTCAGTACTTC.

The rearrangement joins TRBV28 to TRBJ1-5; D ambiguous. The germline CDR1 and CDR2 sequences are MDHEN and SYDVKM. This CDR3 comprises 15 residues. Trimming removed 4 bases at V and 9 bases at J, with 19 bases between. CDR3 coding DNA: TGTGCCAGCAGTTATCTCGTTAGTCCTCAAGGGCCCCAGCATTTT. Translation gives CASSYLVSPQGPQHF. The full variable domain, with the rest looked up from reference TRBV28 and TRBJ1-5, is DVKVTQSSRYLVKRTGEKVFLECVQDMDHENMFWYRQDPGLGLRLIYFSYDVKMKEKGDIPEGYSVSREKKERFSLILESASTNQTSMYLCASSYLVSPQGPQHFGDGTRLSIL.

The rearrangement links TRBV6-6 to TRBJ1-5; no firm D call. The germline V and J ends were trimmed by 5 bases and 4 bases, with 12 bases remaining between them. CDR3 size: 14 residues. CDR1 is MNHNY, CDR2 SVGAGI, per germline (reference sequence). The CDR3 DNA is TGTGCCAGCAGTGGAGACATAATAAATCAGCCCCAGCATTTT. This gives the protein CASSGDIINQPQHF.

The chain has TRBV5-1 and TRBJ2-5; 7 bases match TRBD2. The CDR3 contains 16 residues. The V gene's germline CDR1 is SGHRS and CDR2 YFSETQ. V trimming: 3 bases; J trimming: 2 bases; junction bases outside the gene matches: 10. This CDR3 reads CASSSRGGGLQETQYF. The CDR3 nucleotides read TGCGCCAGCAGCTCAAGGGGCGGGGGATTACAAGAGACCCAGTACTTC.

This clonotype is a singleton in its sample. The chain has TRBV5-5 and TRBJ2-3; a possible D gene is TRBD1 (5 bases). CDR3 size: 16 residues. CDR1 and CDR2 (germline): SGHKS, YYEKEE (reference sequence). The V end lost 0 bases, the J end lost 5 bases, and 16 bases lay between the germline ends. The CDR3 reads CASSLVTGPNIDTQYF. The CDR3 DNA reads TGTGCCAGCAGCTTGGTTACAGGACCTAACATAGATACGCAGTATTTT.